The present entry profiles one T cell receptor (beta chain) with its context. CDR1 and CDR2 (germline): LNHDA, SQIVND (reference sequence). The CDR3 runs to 13 residues. V lost 3 bases and J 1 base, leaving 7 bases between the germline ends. The sample belongs to a study of technical replicates of blood from a few donors. Method: immunoSEQ multiplex PCR; TCRdb's copy keeps in-frame clones and lacks some. The repertoire has tens of thousands of clones, approximately 87% of them found once; the top ten carry more than 4.5%. Sequencing was done on a sample of PBMCs. The genes are TRBV19 and TRBJ2-7; tentative D call: TRBD1 (6 bases). This TCR was recovered from a human donor in good health. Some clones in this sample may be carry-over from other donors' samples. As DNA, the CDR3 is TGTGCCAGTAGTATCACAGGGTCCTACGAGCAGTACTTC. This translates into CASSITGSYEQYF.